This T cell receptor (beta chain) was retrieved from a study of early T cells in non-severe SARS-CoV-2 infection (dated by TCRdb to the early 2020s). Notes on the research overall: Because TCR sequencing relied on bulk RNA taken from unsorted whole blood, pairing of alpha and beta chains was not possible.

The study was a case-control design nested within a healthcare worker cohort in London, UK, with weekly nasopharyngeal swab PCR tests and blood sampling. Healthcare workers were recruited during the week of the UK lockdown, between 23 and 31 March 2020, and followed weekly for up to roughly 15 weeks. From its cysteine to its phenylalanine, the CDR3 spans 15 amino acids. The DNA shown is the 45-base CDR3, in frame from base 1. According to the germline V gene, CDR1 reads SGHRS and CDR2 reads YFSETQ. Unmatched junction bases come to 6, with V trimmed by 0 bases and J by 8 bases. This clonotype was counted many times. Its antigen is currently not known. Qualities for individual bases were not recorded, and no much larger clone is one base off. Broader findings and caveats from the paper: VDJdb matching was skewed toward anti-spike CD8 responses, so virus-specific expansions were likely underestimated and private and CD4 specificities were missed.

Library construction relied on 5' RACE. Sequencing was performed on a NextSeq 500. To correct for sequencing error and PCR bias, the TCR library protocol tagged individual cDNA molecules with unique molecular identifiers. Both TCR alpha and beta chains were sequenced, and tight co-correlation was observed between alpha and beta sequence abundances in each sample. The authors' analysis ran thus. Decombinator V4 was used to annotate the V gene, J gene and CDR3 of the TCR sequences. Expanded TCRs were defined as changing significantly between any two time points under a Poisson model with p below 0.0001. TCR abundances were normalised to the total number of TCRs sequenced in each sample and reported as counts per million. TRAV1-2 paired with TRAJ12, TRAJ20 or TRAJ33 defined MAIT TCRs, while TRAV10 paired with TRAJ18 defined iNKT TCRs. VDJdb, accessed 1 November 2021, was searched for CMV, EBV and SARS-CoV-2 annotated TCRs, excluding TCRs annotated for multiple antigens. Starting from the raw public reads, TCRdb applied fastp trimming at Q25, assembled clones with MiXCR and retained in-frame beta chains. Each entry is one CDR3 protein sequence, shown with its most common DNA and genes. The V and J calls follow TCRdb's processing rather than the paper's. A total of under 85,000 distinct CDR3 sequences appear in this sample, 9% to 13% of them only once. Approximately 2.6% of the sample belongs to the ten largest clones.

The receptor chain draws on TRBV5-1 and TRBJ2-1, with 9 central nucleotides matching TRBD2. This clonotype was obtained from an adult who was a healthcare worker with PCR-confirmed SARS-CoV-2 infection or an uninfected control (not recorded which). Sequencing was done on a sample of whole blood. The nucleotide sequence reads TGCGCCAGCAGCTTGGCCGCGGGAGGGCCGGATGAGCAGTTCTTC. Its coded protein is CASSLAAGGPDEQFF.